These T cell receptor beta chains were read from a single sample in a study of radiotherapy plus CTLA-4 blockade in lung cancer. The assay was immunoSEQ multiplex PCR, and TCRdb's table has in-frame clones only and misses some. The table has 25,000 to 35,000 clones, around 85% seen once. This sample comprised peripheral blood, obtained from a patient treated with radiotherapy plus ipilimumab. The receptors shown here come from a human donor with non-small cell lung cancer who had stable disease on radiotherapy plus ipilimumab. Both conserved end residues are part of each CDR3. The D gene is left open where the match is weak. The listing skips clone size in some rows; elsewhere it reads once, few, many or a size class.

V: TRBV29-1
J: TRBJ2-2
size: .
length: 13
D: TRBD1
CDR3: CSHRTGETGELFF
DNA: TGCAGCCACAGGACAGGGGAAACCGGGGAGCTGTTTTTT

V: TRBV6-1
J: TRBJ1-1
size: .
length: 12
D: .
CDR3: CASLRVNTEAFF
DNA: TGTGCCAGCTTACGGGTTAACACTGAAGCTTTCTTT

V: TRBV19
J: TRBJ2-3
size: .
length: 14
D: TRBD1
CDR3: CASSNRGGTDTQYF
DNA: TGTGCCAGTAGTAACAGGGGTGGCACAGATACGCAGTATTTT

V: TRBV6-6
J: TRBJ2-1
size: medium-sized
length: 12
D: .
CDR3: CASSYPKDEQFF
DNA: TGTGCCAGCAGTTACCCTAAGGATGAGCAGTTCTTC

V: TRBV10-1
J: TRBJ1-1
size: .
length: 17
D: .
CDR3: CASSESIGDFSNTEAFF
DNA: TGCGCCAGCAGTGAGTCGATCGGCGATTTTTCGAACACTGAAGCTTTCTTT

V: TRBV27
J: TRBJ1-5
size: .
length: 14
D: TRBD1
CDR3: CASTLVTGFQPQHF
DNA: TGTGCCAGCACCTTGGTGACAGGGTTTCAGCCCCAGCATTTT

V: TRBV19
J: TRBJ1-4
size: .
length: 16
D: .
CDR3: CASSKGQQGLNEKLFF
DNA: TGTGCCAGTAGTAAGGGGCAACAGGGCCTTAATGAAAAACTGTTTTTT

V: TRBV7-9
J: TRBJ1-5
size: .
length: 14
D: .
CDR3: CASSYMGSNQPQHF
DNA: TGTGCCAGCAGCTACATGGGTAGCAATCAGCCCCAGCATTTT

V: TRBV5-6
J: TRBJ1-4
size: few
length: 15
D: TRBD1
CDR3: CASSAGQGSNEKLFF
DNA: TGTGCCAGCAGCGCAGGACAGGGAAGTAATGAAAAACTGTTTTTT

V: TRBV28
J: TRBJ2-1
size: .
length: 15
D: TRBD1
CDR3: CASTPPGQGNNEQFF
DNA: TGTGCCAGCACCCCGCCCGGACAGGGAAACAATGAGCAGTTCTTC

V: TRBV7-9
J: TRBJ1-2
size: .
length: 14
D: .
CDR3: CASSLMIETNGYTF
DNA: TGTGCCAGCAGCTTAATGATAGAAACTAATGGCTACACCTTC

V: TRBV7-2
J: TRBJ2-2
size: .
length: 17
D: .
CDR3: CASSLDPAKVEAGELFF
DNA: TGTGCCAGCAGCTTAGATCCTGCGAAGGTAGAGGCCGGGGAGCTGTTTTTT

V: TRBV18
J: TRBJ1-6
size: .
length: 15
D: .
CDR3: CASSPEQVRNSPLHF
DNA: TGTGCCAGCTCACCAGAGCAGGTCCGTAATTCACCCCTCCACTTT

V: TRBV6-1
J: TRBJ1-6
size: .
length: 13
D: .
CDR3: CASSGKGVPPLHF
DNA: TGTGCCAGCAGTGGGAAAGGGGTTCCACCCCTCCACTTT

V: TRBV30
J: TRBJ1-2
size: .
length: 14
D: .
CDR3: CAWGVGRANYGYTF
DNA: TGTGCCTGGGGGGTCGGACGGGCTAACTATGGCTACACCTTC

V: TRBV6-1
J: TRBJ2-5
size: .
length: 14
D: .
CDR3: CASSDLNRQETQYF
DNA: TGTGCCAGCAGTGACCTGAACAGGCAAGAGACCCAGTACTTC

V: TRBV5-6
J: TRBJ2-1
size: .
length: 13
D: .
CDR3: CASSLGLSWWQFF
DNA: TGTGCCAGCAGCTTGGGGCTCTCTTGGTGGCAGTTCTTC

V: TRBV7-9
J: TRBJ2-7
size: .
length: 18
D: TRBD1
CDR3: CASSRLGGLRDRGREQYF
DNA: TGTGCCAGCAGCCGCCTGGGCGGGCTCCGGGACAGGGGGCGCGAGCAGTACTTC

V: TRBV2
J: TRBJ2-3
size: .
length: 12
D: .
CDR3: CAEGFPTDTQYF
DNA: TGTGCAGAAGGCTTTCCCACAGATACGCAGTATTTT

V: TRBV12-5
J: TRBJ1-4
size: few
length: 14
D: .
CDR3: CASGHRNVNEKLFF
DNA: TGTGCTAGTGGTCACAGGAACGTTAATGAAAAACTGTTTTTT

V: TRBV19
J: TRBJ1-4
size: .
length: 15
D: .
CDR3: CASNNRGTTNEKLFF
DNA: TGTGCCAGTAATAACCGGGGTACAACTAATGAAAAACTGTTTTTT

V: TRBV7-2
J: TRBJ1-1
size: .
length: 14
D: .
CDR3: CASSFSRGGTEAFF
DNA: TGTGCCAGCAGCTTTAGTAGGGGTGGGACTGAAGCTTTCTTT

V: TRBV11-2
J: TRBJ1-1
size: .
length: 15
D: .
CDR3: CASSPLAGANTEAFF
DNA: TGTGCCAGCAGCCCCCTGGCAGGGGCGAACACTGAAGCTTTCTTT

V: TRBV6-5
J: TRBJ1-6
size: .
length: 14
D: TRBD1
CDR3: CASKTGTGNSPLHF
DNA: TGTGCCAGCAAGACCGGGACAGGGAATTCACCCCTCCACTTT

V: TRBV18
J: TRBJ2-7
size: .
length: 17
D: TRBD1
CDR3: CASSPGTGGEGVYEQYF
DNA: TGTGCCAGCTCACCAGGGACAGGGGGCGAGGGAGTCTACGAGCAGTACTTC

V: TRBV6-1
J: TRBJ1-2
size: .
length: 11
D: .
CDR3: CASSTTGFYTF
DNA: TGTGCCAGCAGTACAACAGGGTTCTACACCTTC

V: TRBV13
J: TRBJ1-3
size: .
length: 16
D: .
CDR3: CASSLRGQPVGNTIYF
DNA: TGTGCCAGCAGCTTACGGGGGCAGCCGGTTGGAAACACCATATATTTT

V: TRBV6-4
J: TRBJ2-3
size: .
length: 15
D: .
CDR3: CASSDSGGSTDTQYF
DNA: TGTGCCAGCAGTGACTCGGGGGGAAGCACAGATACGCAGTATTTT

V: TRBV5-4
J: TRBJ1-6
size: few
length: 15
D: .
CDR3: CASSFGSSYNSPLHF
DNA: TGTGCCAGCAGCTTCGGGAGCTCCTATAATTCACCCCTCCACTTT

V: TRBV30
J: TRBJ1-2
size: .
length: 13
D: .
CDR3: CAWRGGERSGYTF
DNA: TGTGCCTGGAGGGGAGGGGAACGAAGTGGCTACACCTTC

V: TRBV6-1
J: TRBJ1-5
size: .
length: 14
D: TRBD1
CDR3: CASSQGAGNQPQHF
DNA: TGTGCCAGCAGTCAGGGGGCGGGTAATCAGCCCCAGCATTTT

V: TRBV14
J: TRBJ2-5
size: .
length: 15
D: .
CDR3: CASSRPGPFQETQYF
DNA: TGTGCCAGCAGCCGCCCGGGACCCTTCCAAGAGACCCAGTACTTC

V: TRBV5-1
J: TRBJ2-2
size: .
length: 19
D: TRBD2
CDR3: CASKRTSGGPDTGEPELFF
DNA: TGCGCCAGCAAAAGGACTAGCGGGGGGCCGGACACCGGGGAGCCCGAGCTGTTTTTT

V: TRBV27
J: TRBJ1-5
size: .
length: 16
D: TRBD1
CDR3: CASSLTPGTGTQPQHF
DNA: TGTGCCAGCAGTTTAACACCTGGGACAGGCACTCAGCCCCAGCATTTT

V: TRBV28
J: TRBJ1-5
size: .
length: 15
D: .
CDR3: CAGSWWGNSNQPQHF
DNA: TGTGCCGGCAGCTGGTGGGGTAATAGCAATCAGCCCCAGCATTTT

V: TRBV6-5
J: TRBJ1-6
size: few
length: 15
D: .
CDR3: CASSYSRVGNSPLHF
DNA: TGTGCCAGCAGTTACTCCCGGGTGGGGAATTCACCCCTCCACTTT

V: TRBV9
J: TRBJ1-1
size: .
length: 16
D: TRBD1
CDR3: CASSATTGVLNTEAFF
DNA: TGTGCCAGCAGCGCAACGACAGGGGTTCTGAACACTGAAGCTTTCTTT

V: TRBV5-1
J: TRBJ1-3
size: .
length: 14
D: .
CDR3: CASSLAGDGNTIYF
DNA: TGCGCCAGCAGCTTGGCAGGGGACGGAAACACCATATATTTT

V: TRBV6-4
J: TRBJ1-5
size: .
length: 13
D: .
CDR3: CASSLDSNQPQHF
DNA: TGTGCCAGCAGTTTAGATAGCAATCAGCCCCAGCATTTT

V: TRBV6-6
J: TRBJ1-1
size: .
length: 15
D: TRBD1
CDR3: CASSYSGQVGTEAFF
DNA: TGTGCCAGCAGTTACTCGGGACAGGTTGGCACTGAAGCTTTCTTT

V: TRBV27
J: TRBJ1-1
size: .
length: 16
D: .
CDR3: CASSRTTGPMNTEAFF
DNA: TGTGCCAGCAGCCGAACGACCGGACCGATGAACACTGAAGCTTTCTTT

V: TRBV29-1
J: TRBJ2-3
size: few
length: 12
D: .
CDR3: CSVASGTDTQYF
DNA: TGCAGCGTTGCTTCTGGCACAGATACGCAGTATTTT

V: TRBV27
J: TRBJ2-3
size: .
length: 15
D: .
CDR3: CASRYQGLGTDTQYF
DNA: TGTGCCAGCAGGTATCAGGGGCTAGGGACAGATACGCAGTATTTT

V: TRBV18
J: TRBJ2-1
size: few
length: 14
D: .
CDR3: CASSPQGGYNEQFF
DNA: TGTGCCAGCTCACCCCAGGGGGGCTACAATGAGCAGTTCTTC

V: TRBV4-3
J: TRBJ1-5
size: .
length: 14
D: .
CDR3: CASSQGQGNQPQHF
DNA: TGCGCCAGCAGCCAAGGACAGGGCAATCAGCCCCAGCATTTT

V: TRBV19
J: TRBJ1-1
size: .
length: 14
D: .
CDR3: CASSTGPGITEAFF
DNA: TGTGCCAGTAGTACCGGACCAGGGATCACTGAAGCTTTCTTT

V: TRBV10-1
J: TRBJ1-1
size: once
length: 13
D: .
CDR3: CASTGRRNTEAFF
DNA: TGCGCCAGCACGGGACGAAGGAACACTGAAGCTTTCTTT

V: TRBV5-1
J: TRBJ2-3
size: .
length: 17
D: .
CDR3: CASSLGRSGTSSDTQYF
DNA: TGCGCCAGCAGCTTGGGACGGTCCGGGACTTCCTCAGATACGCAGTATTTT

V: TRBV19
J: TRBJ1-2
size: .
length: 13
D: .
CDR3: CASSIPAGGGYTF
DNA: TGTGCCAGTAGTATCCCGGCAGGCGGGGGCTACACCTTC

V: TRBV5-1
J: TRBJ2-2
size: .
length: 15
D: TRBD2
CDR3: CASSSTSGGTGELFF
DNA: TGCGCCAGCAGCTCTACTAGCGGGGGGACCGGGGAGCTGTTTTTT

V: TRBV14
J: TRBJ1-1
size: .
length: 17
D: .
CDR3: CASSHGFFGGRWTEAFF
DNA: TGTGCCAGCAGCCATGGGTTCTTCGGGGGGCGCTGGACTGAAGCTTTCTTT

V: TRBV2
J: TRBJ1-1
size: .
length: 14
D: .
CDR3: CASSEGGRFTEAFF
DNA: TGTGCCAGCAGTGAAGGAGGGAGGTTCACTGAAGCTTTCTTT

V: TRBV5-6
J: TRBJ1-2
size: .
length: 12
D: .
CDR3: CASSPRLYGYTF
DNA: TGTGCCAGCAGCCCGAGACTCTATGGCTACACCTTC

V: TRBV5-4
J: TRBJ2-1
size: .
length: 13
D: .
CDR3: CASSPPHDRKEFF
DNA: TGTGCCAGCAGCCCCCCTCATGACAGAAAGGAGTTCTTC

V: TRBV6-1
J: TRBJ1-2
size: .
length: 14
D: TRBD1
CDR3: CASRQDRVVSGYTF
DNA: TGTGCCAGCAGGCAGGACAGGGTCGTCTCTGGCTACACCTTC

V: TRBV4-1
J: TRBJ1-5
size: .
length: 16
D: .
CDR3: CASSQETGDSNQPQHF
DNA: TGCGCCAGCAGCCAAGAGACAGGAGATAGCAATCAGCCCCAGCATTTT

V: TRBV6-5
J: TRBJ2-7
size: .
length: 14
D: .
CDR3: CASSYSASSYEQYF
DNA: TGTGCCAGCAGTTACTCGGCCTCCTCCTACGAGCAGTACTTC

V: TRBV19
J: TRBJ1-2
size: .
length: 14
D: TRBD1
CDR3: CASRGTGGTDGYTF
DNA: TGTGCCAGTAGGGGGACAGGGGGGACTGATGGCTACACCTTC

V: TRBV7-6
J: TRBJ1-6
size: .
length: 13
D: .
CDR3: CASSLWARSPLHF
DNA: TGTGCCAGCAGCTTATGGGCAAGATCACCCCTCCACTTT